One T cell receptor (beta chain) is described in this entry. Its antigen is undetermined. This sample was included in a study of cytomegalovirus exposure and HLA in healthy donors. Study-wide context: Early on, a data release was issued that held roughly 80 million unique TCRs from HLA-typed donors.

Trimming took 0 bases from V and 8 from J; bases not matched to a gene: 3. Germline lookup yields CDR1 PRHDT and CDR2 FYEKMQ (reference sequence). This CDR3 contains 13 residues. General observations from the study: What a later analysis reportedly showed was that an Asian-associated ancestry cluster had fewer N-insertions than the roughly 700-donor mean. Only CMV serostatus was available as immune exposure information.

Primers included in the PCR were 60 Vbeta and 13 Jbeta primers. Only in-frame clones appear in the TCRdb table, and some are missing; sequencing was by immunoSEQ multiplex PCR. This sample has 130,000 to 150,000 clones; 73% occur once, and the top ten carry around 1.2%. The sample taken for sequencing was PBMCs. The chain employs TRBV13 and TRBJ1-2; 7 bases fit TRBD1. This clonotype originated in a woman in her 40s in good health and CMV-seronegative. The CDR3 loop is CASSLGAGGGYTF. The CDR3 region has the DNA TGTGCCAGCAGCTTAGGCGCAGGGGGGGGCTACACCTTC.